This T cell receptor (beta chain) was observed in a study of blood T cells in healthy people across ages. Study-wide findings and caveats: Changes in expanded clonotypes were possibly confounded, as the CMV status of donors was unknown.

Note on this clonotype: The antigen remains undetermined.

The authors ran a second PCR of 7 to 11 cycles using a sample-barcoded 5' primer and a J-beta primer mix. TCRdb ran MiXCR on the 5' RACE reads and lists one entry per CDR3 protein. The sample holds 1.5 million to 2 million distinct CDR3 sequences, 28% seen once. Total RNA was extracted at no less than 6 micrograms per sample. The sample comprised blood. The source is a woman in her twenties or thirties in good health.

The CDR3 DNA reads TGCGCCAGCAGTGGTGCCCCGCGGGGGATAGGCGCCGAAAGCTCCTACAATGAGCAGTTCTTC. Its translation: CASSGAPRGIGAESSYNEQFF. This chain joins TRBV10-1 and TRBJ2-1; TRBD2 aligns across 7 bases. This CDR3 contains 21 residues. The ends lost 4 bases at V and 0 bases at J; junction bases unmatched: 21. Germline CDR1 and CDR2: WNHNN and SYGVQD (reference sequence).